The 17 T cell receptor beta chains listed next were all sequenced from one sample in a study of prognosis after radiotherapy for stage I lung cancer. The TCR beta CDR3 region was amplified from genomic DNA, with two rounds of multiplex PCR being used for the amplification. It was primers specific to each TRBV and TRBJ gene that first-round PCR used. Via MiXCR, TCRdb re-called the multiplex PCR reads, giving one row per CDR3 protein. The table lists 20,000 or so distinct CDR3 sequences, roughly 45% of them singletons. This specimen was PBMCs, taken before or after stereotactic body radiation therapy (not recorded which). Receptors originate from a donor aged 50 or older with non-small cell lung cancer.

This rearrangement joins TRBV6-1 to TRBJ1-3, with 7 bases aligning to TRBD1. The germline V gene has CDR1 MNHNS and CDR2 SASEGT. The ends lost 7 bases at V and 2 bases at J; junction bases unmatched: 11. This CDR3 comprises 16 residues. The CDR3 nucleotides read TGTGCCAGCATCGTCTCAGGGGGGACAGCTGGAAACACCATATATTTT. It codes for CASIVSGGTAGNTIYF.

This clonotype occurred many times. V usage is TRBV18 and J usage is TRBJ1-4; 7 bases are shared with TRBD1. Germline values: CDR1 KGHSH, CDR2 LQKENI. This CDR3 spans 14 amino acids. J was trimmed by 4 bases and V by 4 bases; bases with no gene match: 3. In nucleotides, the CDR3 is TGTGCCAGCTCACTGGACAGGATTAATGAAAAACTGTTTTTT. Protein product: CASSLDRINEKLFF.

As regards this clonotype: This may be a read error, as it is one base from a much larger clone. This rearrangement joins TRBV7-2 to TRBJ2-5; 11 nucleotides match TRBD2. With 5 bases clipped from V and 5 bases from J, the junction kept 4 bases outside the gene matches. CDR3 length equals 14 residues. The germline V gene encodes CDR1 SGHTA and CDR2 FQGNSA. This CDR3 reads CASSVGLAVETQYF. In nucleotides, the CDR3 is TGTGCCAGCAGCGTGGGACTAGCGGTCGAGACCCAGTACTTC. Variable domain in full (rest from reference TRBV7-2 and TRBJ2-5): GAGVSQSPSNKVTEKGKDVELRCDPISGHTALYWYRQSLGQGLEFLIYFQGNSAPDKSGLPSDRFSAERTGGSVSTLTIQRTQQEDSAVYLCASSVGLAVETQYFGPGTRLLVL.

This chain uses TRBV12-3 or TRBV12-4 with TRBJ2-7, with unresolved D. Deletions cut 6 bases from V and 2 bases from J, with 20 bases between. This CDR3 contains 16 residues. The DNA for the CDR3 is TGTGCCAGCAGCCCCGGGTGGAGTATTTCGGCCTACGAGCAGTACTTC. Its protein is CASSPGWSISAYEQYF.

In its sample, this clonotype ranks as medium-sized. The chain is built from TRBV12-5 and TRBJ2-7; D possibly matches TRBD1 or TRBD2 (5 bases each). CDR3 length equals 15 residues. Germline CDR1 reads LGHNT; CDR2 reads FRNRAP. V was trimmed by 1 base and J by 2 bases, leaving 12 bases between them. The DNA of the CDR3 is TGTGCTAGTGGTTTGGCGGGGACGGAAACCTACGAGCAGTACTTC. Amino acids: CASGLAGTETYEQYF.

J is TRBJ2-2 and V is TRBV6-1; no reliable D call. V lost 7 bases and J lost 8, with 8 bases in between. The CDR3 is made up of 11 amino acids. CDR1 is MNHNS and CDR2 is SASEGT in the germline V gene. The DNA of the CDR3 is TGTGCCAGCAATTCTTTGGGGGAGCTGTTTTTT. Its protein is CASNSLGELFF.

V usage is TRBV27 and J usage is TRBJ2-7; TRBD2 agrees at 9 bases. This CDR3 has 16 residues. Germline-derived CDR1 and CDR2 are MNHEY and SMNVEV (reference sequence). The trim removed 3 bases at V and 1 base at J, leaving 7 bases unmatched. The CDR3 DNA reads TGTGCCAGCAGTTTCTCGGCTAGCGGGATTTCCTACGAGCAGTACTTC. It is translated as CASSFSASGISYEQYF.

On this clonotype itself: Being one base from a much bigger clone, this may be a read error. J is TRBJ2-4 and V is TRBV20-1; D tentatively reads TRBD1 or TRBD2 (6 bases each). CDR1 and CDR2 from the germline V gene are DFQATT and SNEGSKA (reference sequence). The CDR3 spans 15 residues. Trimming stripped 0 bases from V and 6 bases from J, with 15 bases between. CDR3 loop: CSARDRTAGGNIQYF. The DNA of the CDR3 is TGCAGTGCTAGAGATAGGACAGCGGGTGGAAACATTCAGTACTTC.

The chain recombines TRBV12-3 or TRBV12-4 with TRBJ2-7; tentative D call: TRBD1 (5 bases). The CDR3 contains 14 residues. Trimming took off 3 bases at V and 3 bases at J, with 12 bases between the two ends. The CDR3 DNA reads TGTGCCAGCAGTTTGGGGTGGCAGGGCTACGAGCAGTACTTC. This gives the protein CASSLGWQGYEQYF.

J is TRBJ1-3 and V is TRBV2, with D hard to call. V was trimmed by 2 bases and J by 5 bases, leaving 4 bases between them. Germline V lookup: CDR1 SNHLY, CDR2 FYNNEI. This CDR3 has 12 amino acids. CDR3 DNA: TGTGCCAGCAGTGAAAACCGAAACACCATATATTTT. Translating it yields CASSENRNTIYF.

This clonotype was found many times. The gene calls are TRBV24-1 and TRBJ1-2; TRBD1 agrees at 9 bases. V shed 3 bases and J 7 bases; nucleotides not matched to a gene: 5. Germline CDR1 reads KGHDR; CDR2 reads SFDVKD. This CDR3 is built from 14 residues. The CDR3 DNA reads TGTGCCACCAGTGATCCCGGGACAGGGCCTGGCTACACCTTC. Translated, it gives CATSDPGTGPGYTF.

This chain uses TRBV20-1 with TRBJ1-3, with 7 nucleotides matching TRBD1. Germline CDR1 is DFQATT and CDR2 is SNEGSKA (reference sequence). The CDR3 covers 13 residues. J gave up 4 bases and V 6 bases, and 6 bases lay outside the gene matches. CDR3 nucleotides: TGCAGTGCCGCGACAGGGACCGGAAACACCATATATTTT. This encodes CSAATGTGNTIYF.

By frequency in the sample, this clonotype is medium-sized. This chain links TRBV28 with TRBJ2-7, with TRBD2 matching 11 bases. This CDR3 comprises 16 residues. CDR1 is MDHEN, CDR2 SYDVKM, per germline. V shed 6 bases, J shed 3 bases, and the junction held 10 bases outside the gene matches. CDR3 sequence reads: CASRPYSGRVNYEQYF. The CDR3 DNA is TGTGCCAGCAGACCCTATAGCGGGAGGGTTAACTACGAGCAGTACTTC.

This clonotype has only a few counts. This chain connects TRBV5-4 to TRBJ2-5; weak D call: TRBD2 (7 bases). The V gene lost 0 bases and the J gene lost 4 bases, with 10 bases spanning the gap. The V gene's germline CDR1 is SGHNT and CDR2 YYREEE (reference sequence). The CDR3 loop spans 14 amino acids. For the CDR3, the DNA is TGTGCCAGCAGCTTGGTTGCGGGGGCAGAGACCCAGTACTTC. Translation gives CASSLVAGAETQYF.

The V call is TRBV20-1, the J call TRBJ1-5; the D is unclear. From germline, CDR1 is DFQATT and CDR2 SNEGSKA (reference sequence). The CDR3 runs to 15 residues. V was trimmed by 4 bases and J by 0 bases, leaving 13 bases between them. Here the CDR3 reads CSAIDGQYSNQPQHF. As DNA, the CDR3 is TGCAGTGCTATTGACGGGCAGTATAGCAATCAGCCCCAGCATTTT.

With regard to this clonotype: A read error is the likely source, as a far larger clone sits one nucleotide away. The rearrangement joins TRBV6-5 to TRBJ1-6; D call uncertain. CDR1 and CDR2 (germline): MNHEY, SVGAGI. The CDR3 is 13 amino acids. The germline V and J ends were trimmed by 5 bases and 8 bases, with 10 bases remaining between them. The CDR3 is CASSTVWDSPLHF. In DNA form, the CDR3 reads TGTGCCAGCAGTACCGTGTGGGATTCACCCCTCCACTTT.

This clonotype was observed many times. V usage is TRBV4-2 and J usage is TRBJ1-6, with 10 bases that match TRBD1. Losses at the gene ends were 0 bases for V and 9 bases for J; bases not matched to a gene: 2. CDR1 LGHNA and CDR2 YNFKEQ come from the germline V gene. The CDR3 contains 15 residues. The CDR3, as DNA: TGTGCCAGCAGCCAAGATCGGGACAGGGGTTCACCCCTCCACTTT. This codes for CASSQDRDRGSPLHF.